Shown below are 30 T cell receptor beta chains from a single sample sequenced in a study of blood T cells in healthy people across ages. Next came a second PCR, run for about 7 to 12 cycles, which used a sample-barcoded 5' primer along with a J-beta primer mix. TCRdb recomputed calls from the 5' RACE reads with MiXCR, one row per CDR3 protein. The data contain some 710,000 distinct CDR3 sequences, around 50% of them singletons. Sequencing input: blood. These receptors originate from an elderly man in good health.

The genes are TRBV3-1 and TRBJ2-7; 9 bases match TRBD2. The CDR3 is 16 residues long. The germline gives CDR1 LGHDT, CDR2 YNNKEL (reference sequence). V dropped 2 bases and J dropped 1; count of bases not matched to a gene: 6. The DNA of the CDR3 is TGTGCCAGCAGCCAATTTACTAGCGGGTATTCCTACGAGCAGTACTTC. It encodes CASSQFTSGYSYEQYF.

This rearrangement joins TRBV29-1 to TRBJ2-7, with 12 bases matching TRBD1. Germline loops: CDR1 SQVTM, CDR2 ANQGSEA. CDR3 size: 15 residues. V shed 3 bases and J 5 bases; nucleotides not matched to a gene: 8. CDR3 sequence reads: CSVDRTGTGGHEQYF. For the CDR3, the DNA is TGCAGCGTTGACCGAACTGGGACAGGGGGCCACGAGCAGTACTTC.

The chain carries TRBV20-1 and TRBJ2-7, with 9 bases matching TRBD2. Germline lookup yields CDR1 DFQATT and CDR2 SNEGSKA (reference sequence). The CDR3 loop spans 12 amino acids. V lost 7 bases, J lost 7 bases, and 8 bases stayed unmatched. The DNA for the CDR3 is TGCAGTGTTGGGACTAGCAAAAATGAGCAGTACTTC. Protein sequence: CSVGTSKNEQYF.

This clonotype has just a few counts. The germline gene is not matched at one end of the junction; a read error may be the cause. The chain joins TRBV5-6 to TRBJ2-7, with 11 bases fitting TRBD1. Per the germline V gene, CDR1 is SGHDT and CDR2 is YYEEEE. This CDR3 region has 15 residues. The DNA for the CDR3 is TGCGCCAGCAGCTCGAGGGGACAGGGGGGCCTCGAGCAGTACTTC. It translates to CASSSRGQGGLEQYF. Full variable domain (missing parts from reference TRBV5-6 and TRBJ2-7): DAGVTQSPTHLIKTRGQQVTLRCSPKSGHDTVSWYQQALGQGPQFIFQYYEEEERQRGNFPDRFSGHQFPNYSSELNVNALLLGDSALYLCASSSRGQGGLEQYFGPGTRLTVT.

The table lists this clonotype with a few counts. This chain connects TRBV4-2 to TRBJ2-7; 12 bases are shared with TRBD1. J was trimmed by 0 bases and V by 0 bases; bases with no gene match: 3. This CDR3 is built from 17 residues. Germline CDR1 reads LGHNA; CDR2 reads YNFKEQ. CDR3 residues: CASSQDWGQGASYEQYF. CDR3 coding DNA: TGTGCCAGCAGCCAAGATTGGGGACAGGGGGCCTCCTACGAGCAGTACTTC.

The CDR3 spells CASSFLRGATDTQYF. For the CDR3, the DNA is TGTGCCAGCAGCTTTTTACGGGGGGCCACAGATACGCAGTATTTT. The V gene is TRBV7-9, the J gene TRBJ2-3, with D tentatively TRBD2 (7 bases). V was clipped by 3 bases and J by 2 bases, with 12 bases between them. Germline V gives CDR1 SEHNR, CDR2 FQNEAQ (reference sequence). This CDR3 region has 15 residues.

V is TRBV6-4 and J is TRBJ1-1; TRBD1 aligns across 9 bases. CDR1 is MRHNA, CDR2 SNTAGT, per germline. This CDR3 region has 15 residues. J was trimmed by 1 base and V by 6 bases; bases with no gene match: 6. CDR3 sequence: CASSHEGQGNTEAFF. The CDR3 DNA sequence: TGTGCCAGCAGCCACGAGGGACAGGGGAACACTGAAGCTTTCTTT.

The chain joins TRBV20-1 to TRBJ2-4; possibly TRBD2 for D (6 bases). TRBJ2-5 matches the DNA end more closely, so the J call is doubtful. CDR1 and CDR2 (germline): DFQATT, SNEGSKA (reference sequence). This CDR3 has 17 amino acids. CDR3 nucleotides: TGCAGTGCTAGAGATCCCCTAGACAGCCTGGGGGGAGAGACCCAGTACTTC. Amino acid sequence: CSARDPLDSLGGETQYF.

The chain has TRBV12-3 or TRBV12-4 and TRBJ1-4; 9 nucleotides align to TRBD1. V shed 6 bases, J shed 7 bases, and the junction held 6 bases outside the gene matches. CDR3 length equals 14 residues. CDR3 coding DNA: TGTGCCAGCAGAGCCGGGACAGGGAGTGAAAAACTGTTTTTT. Protein sequence: CASRAGTGSEKLFF.

This chain joins TRBV2 and TRBJ1-5; weak D call: TRBD1 (5 bases). Trimming removed 2 bases from V and 9 bases from J, with 14 bases in between. This CDR3 has 14 residues. CDR1 SNHLY and CDR2 FYNNEI come from the germline V gene. CDR3 amino acids: CASSEIGAQSPQHF. The CDR3 coding sequence is TGTGCCAGCAGTGAAATCGGGGCCCAGTCGCCCCAGCATTTT.

This clonotype was picked up a small number of times. The chain carries TRBV7-8 and TRBJ2-7; the D gene could be TRBD1 or TRBD2 (5 bases each). The CDR3 runs 17 residues. V lost 1 base and J 4 bases, leaving 20 bases between the germline ends. The V gene's germline CDR1 is SGHVS and CDR2 FQNEAQ. CDR3 amino acids: CASSLVGGQEIIYEQYF. The CDR3 DNA reads TGTGCCAGCAGCTTAGTTGGGGGTCAGGAGATCATTTACGAGCAGTACTTC.

This clonotype has more than one count but fewer than ten. The rearrangement uses TRBV4-3 and TRBJ2-5; D gene ambiguous. The CDR3 is 13 residues long. With 1 base removed from V and 2 bases from J, the gap between germline ends came to 5 bases. Looked up from germline, CDR1 is LGHNA and CDR2 is YSLEER. The CDR3 nucleotides are TGCGCCAGCAGCCAAGTCCAGCAAGAGACCCAGTACTTC. It encodes CASSQVQQETQYF.

The chain joins TRBV30 to TRBJ1-1; D is unresolved. V was shortened by 1 base and J by 4 bases, with 4 bases between the two germline ends. This CDR3 spans 11 amino acids. The germline gives CDR1 GTSNPN, CDR2 SVGIG (reference sequence). The CDR3 coding sequence is TGTGCCTGGAGTGGGAGCACTGAAGCTTTCTTT. It is translated as CAWSGSTEAFF.

In this sample, this clonotype turned up a few times. The rearrangement joins TRBV20-1 to TRBJ2-1; 11 nucleotides agree with TRBD1. V was clipped by 5 bases and J by 7 bases; unmatched bases: 10. This CDR3 region has 15 residues. Germline V gives CDR1 DFQATT, CDR2 SNEGSKA (reference sequence). CDR3 residues: CSALIGTGGFNEQFF. The CDR3 DNA reads as TGCAGTGCTCTAATCGGGACAGGGGGTTTTAATGAGCAGTTCTTC.

The rearrangement links TRBV6-6 to TRBJ2-3; D possibly uses TRBD1 or TRBD2 (5 bases each). Germline V gives CDR1 MNHNY, CDR2 SVGAGI (reference sequence). The CDR3 spans 14 residues. Trimming removed 4 bases from V and 4 bases from J, with 12 bases in between. The CDR3 region has the DNA TGTGCCAGCAGTTCATATGGGGACGCAGATACGCAGTATTTT. As protein: CASSSYGDADTQYF.

The V and J genes are TRBV3-1 and TRBJ2-5; 11 nucleotides line up with TRBD2. Germline assignment: CDR1 LGHDT and CDR2 YNNKEL (reference sequence). J lost 2 bases, V lost 7 bases, and 6 bases had no gene match. The CDR3 has 15 residues. Here the CDR3 DNA reads TGTGCCAGCACCTACCCTAGCGGGGGGCAAGAGACCCAGTACTTC. It encodes CASTYPSGGQETQYF.

This clonotype is deemed medium-sized. The junction shows a germline mismatch at one end, possibly a read error. The chain couples TRBV5-1 to TRBJ2-5, with unresolved D. The V gene's germline CDR1 is SGHRS and CDR2 YFSETQ. This CDR3 contains 12 residues. The CDR3 spells CASSLGQETQYF. As DNA, the CDR3 is TGTGCCAGCAGCTTAGGACAAGAGACCCAGTACTTC.

The chain employs TRBV2 and TRBJ2-3; TRBD2 agrees at 15 bases. Germline CDR1 reads SNHLY; CDR2 reads FYNNEI. Trimming removed 4 bases from V and 8 bases from J; junction bases left unmatched: 10. The CDR3 runs to 17 residues. The CDR3 region has the DNA TGTGCCAGCAGTGCCTGGACTAGCGGGGGGGCGGGGGGTACGCAGTATTTT. Protein sequence: CASSAWTSGGAGGTQYF.

Comments on this clonotype: Germline and junction disagree at one end, which may indicate a read error. This rearrangement joins TRBV7-2 to TRBJ2-3; 11 nucleotides line up with TRBD2. The CDR3 consists of 16 residues. CDR1 is SGHTA, CDR2 FQGNSA, per germline. CDR3 in DNA: TGTGCCGGCAGCTTGGGGACTAGCGGAATCACAGATACGCAGTATTTT. It translates to CAGSLGTSGITDTQYF.

This clonotype was picked up a small number of times. The chain is built from TRBV28 and TRBJ2-2; no definite D call. V lost 2 bases to trimming and J lost 2 bases, with 9 bases between them. There are 15 residues in the CDR3. Looked up from germline, CDR1 is MDHEN and CDR2 is SYDVKM. CDR3 region: CASSLAEYNTGELFF. Here the CDR3 DNA reads TGTGCCAGCAGTTTAGCGGAGTATAACACCGGGGAGCTGTTTTTT.

The count of this clonotype is one. The rearrangement uses TRBV5-1 and TRBJ2-5, with 14 bases aligning to TRBD2. This CDR3 spans 16 amino acids. Germline-derived CDR1 and CDR2 are SGHRS and YFSETQ. The ends lost 3 bases at V and 11 bases at J; junction bases unmatched: 12. CDR3 DNA sequence: TGCGCCAGCAGCTCGGGACTAGCGGGAGTCTACAATGGGCAGTACTTC. It translates to CASSSGLAGVYNGQYF.

This clonotype has a single count. A much larger clone is a single base away; this may be a read error. CDR3 DNA sequence: TGTGCCAGCAGCCCCCGGACTAGCGGGAAACAAGAGACCCAGTACTTC. Translating it yields CASSPRTSGKQETQYF. This chain joins TRBV3-1 and TRBJ2-4; the match to TRBD2 covers 12 bases. Near its end, the DNA agrees better with TRBJ2-5, so the J call may be wrong. CDR3 length: 16 amino acids. Looked up from germline, CDR1 is LGHDT and CDR2 is YNNKEL (reference sequence).

This clonotype was observed a few times. A much larger clone differs from this one at a single base, so this may be a read error. This chain links TRBV4-2 with TRBJ1-2, with D hard to call. Germline CDR1 reads LGHNA; CDR2 reads YNFKEQ. The CDR3 contains 15 residues. V lost 0 bases, J lost 0 bases, and 8 bases lay in between. The CDR3 DNA reads as TGTGCCAGCAGCCAAGATCGGGGTGCTAACTATGGCTACACCTTC. Translating gives CASSQDRGANYGYTF.

CDR3 residues: CASSPSGPRGTEAFF. The CDR3 DNA is TGTGCCAGCAGCCCTAGCGGGCCCCGCGGCACTGAAGCTTTCTTT. This chain connects TRBV21-1 to TRBJ1-1. TRBV21-1 corresponds to a pseudogene. The CDR3 has 15 residues.

In DNA form, the CDR3 reads TGCAGTGCTAGAGACCCTCAGTCTAACTATGGCTACACCTTC. Its translation: CSARDPQSNYGYTF. The V call is TRBV20-1, the J call TRBJ1-2, with D hard to call. Trimming pared 0 bases from V and 0 bases from J, leaving 8 bases between. The CDR3 has 14 residues. Germline-derived CDR1 and CDR2 are DFQATT and SNEGSKA (reference sequence).

This clonotype was seen more than once but under ten times. The chain recombines TRBV7-6 with TRBJ1-1, with D possibly matching TRBD1 (5 bases). V was trimmed by 1 base and J by 0 bases, leaving 9 bases between them. CDR1 and CDR2 (germline): SGHVS, FNYEAQ. The CDR3 is made up of 15 amino acids. The CDR3 reads CASSLVLGVNTEAFF. The CDR3 DNA reads as TGTGCCAGCAGCTTAGTACTAGGGGTGAACACTGAAGCTTTCTTT.

CDR3 coding DNA: TGTGCCAGCAGACCCGGAGGAAGGAATGAGCAGTTCTTC. Protein sequence: CASRPGGRNEQFF. The rearrangement joins TRBV28 to TRBJ2-1; TRBD2 might be the D (5 bases). Trimming removed 6 bases from V and 7 bases from J, with 13 bases in between. The CDR3 has 13 amino acids. Germline V CDR1 and CDR2: MDHEN, SYDVKM.

The chain carries TRBV28 and TRBJ1-4; a weak D match, TRBD1 (5 bases). Per the germline V gene, CDR1 is MDHEN and CDR2 is SYDVKM. CDR3 size: 15 residues. Trimming cost V 4 bases and J 7 bases, with 16 bases left between them. CDR3 in amino acids: CASSSPGGVREKLFF. In nucleotides, the CDR3 is TGTGCCAGCAGTTCCCCCGGGGGGGTTCGTGAAAAACTGTTTTTT. The variable domain in full, with the rest retrieved from reference TRBV28 and TRBJ1-4, is DVKVTQSSRYLVKRTGEKVFLECVQDMDHENMFWYRQDPGLGLRLIYFSYDVKMKEKGDIPEGYSVSREKKERFSLILESASTNQTSMYLCASSSPGGVREKLFFGSGTQLSVL.

This clonotype came up many times. V gene TRBV5-1 combines with J gene TRBJ2-6; weak D call: TRBD1 (5 bases). Trimming took 0 bases from V and 4 from J, leaving 8 bases between them. The germline V gene has CDR1 SGHRS and CDR2 YFSETQ. The CDR3 has 15 amino acids. CDR3 region: CASSLEGVGANVLTF. As DNA, the CDR3 is TGCGCCAGCAGCTTGGAAGGGGTCGGGGCCAACGTCCTGACTTTC.

The V and J genes are TRBV5-1 and TRBJ2-3; 14 bases are shared with TRBD2. Germline assignment: CDR1 SGHRS and CDR2 YFSETQ. V lost 2 bases to trimming and J lost 4 bases; unmatched junction nucleotides: 6. The CDR3 is made up of 17 amino acids. CDR3 DNA sequence: TGCGCCAGCAGCTTAACCGGGACTAGCGGGAGCTCAGATACGCAGTATTTT. Protein sequence: CASSLTGTSGSSDTQYF.